Listed below are T cell receptor beta chains from one sample, sequenced in a study of CD8+CD57+ T cells in acquired aplastic anemia. TCRdb re-derived calls from the reads in MiXCR, one entry per CDR3 protein. The sample has roughly 170,000 distinct CDR3 sequences; about 50% are singletons. The sequenced sample consisted of sorted CD4+, CD8+, or CD8+CD57+ T cells (not recorded which) from PBMCs. The receptors were gathered from a human donor with aplastic anemia. CDR3s include the opening cysteine and the closing phenylalanine or tryptophan. The order of the fields is J gene, D gene, V gene, clone size, CDR3 DNA, CDR3 protein. A D gene is named only where the DNA matches it firmly. Clone sizes are given selectively: once, few, many, or a class where the clone is expanded.

TRBJ1-2 | NA | TRBV12-3/TRBV12-4 | once | TGTGCCAGCAAACCTGTAAGCTATGGCTACACCTTC | CASKPVSYGYTF
TRBJ1-1 | TRBD1 | TRBV5-1 | NA | TGCGCCAGCAGCTTGTCTCGACCCGGGACAGGGCTGAACACTGAAGCTTTCTTT | CASSLSRPGTGLNTEAFF
TRBJ1-2 | NA | TRBV24-1 | NA | TGTGCCACCAGTGAGGGATTCTATGGCTACACCTTC | CATSEGFYGYTF
TRBJ1-1 | NA | TRBV7-9 | once | TGTGCCAGCAGCAAAGGTCCCCAGGACACTGAAGCTTTCTTT | CASSKGPQDTEAFF
TRBJ2-7 | NA | TRBV24-1 | NA | TGTGCCACCAGTGATTCAAATAACGTGGAGCAGTACTTC | CATSDSNNVEQYF
TRBJ1-1 | TRBD1 | TRBV5-1 | few | TGCGCCAGCAGCCTAGGACAGGGCTCTGAAGCTTTCTTT | CASSLGQGSEAFF
TRBJ2-4 | TRBD1 | TRBV20-1 | NA | TGCAGTGCTAGCCGGGACAGTAGCAGAAACATTCAGTACTTC | CSASRDSSRNIQYF
TRBJ2-1 | TRBD2 | TRBV7-3 | many | TGTGCCAGCAGCCGGGGACTAGCGGGGTACAATGAGCAGTTCTTC | CASSRGLAGYNEQFF
TRBJ1-2 | NA | TRBV7-9 | few | TGTGCCAGCGGAGATAATGGCTACACCTTC | CASGDNGYTF
TRBJ1-2 | NA | TRBV4-1 | many | TGCGCCAGCAGCCAAGGCCAGCCCTATGGCTACACCTTC | CASSQGQPYGYTF
TRBJ2-4 | NA | TRBV6-1 | NA | TGTGCCAGCAGTGAAGCGCAGGGTGTTGACATTCAGTACTTC | CASSEAQGVDIQYF
TRBJ1-1 | NA | TRBV7-3 | NA | TGTGCCAGCAGCCCCTCAGGGGTCACTGAAGCTTTCTTT | CASSPSGVTEAFF
TRBJ2-1 | NA | TRBV2 | many | TGTGCCAGCAGTGTTCGGGGGGCGAGCTCCTACAATGAGCAGTTCTTC | CASSVRGASSYNEQFF
TRBJ2-2 | NA | TRBV26 | NA | TGTGCCAGCAGCACCCTAGCGGGGGAGAACACCGGGGAGCTGTTTTTT | CASSTLAGENTGELFF
TRBJ2-1 | TRBD2 | TRBV19 | once | TGTGCCAGTAGTATGACTAGCGGGGGCCACAATGAGCAGTTCTTC | CASSMTSGGHNEQFF
TRBJ1-1 | NA | TRBV29-1 | NA | TGCAGCGCCGTGGGGGGTGATACTGAAGCTTTCTTT | CSAVGGDTEAFF
TRBJ1-5 | NA | TRBV20-1 | many | TGCAGTGCTAGAGTGGGCAGTGGGTCGCAATCAGCCCAGCATTTT | CSARVGSGSQSAQHF
TRBJ2-7 | NA | TRBV11-2 | NA | TGTGCCAGTGCCCAGGGGATTGAGTCCTACGAGCAGTACTTC | CASAQGIESYEQYF
TRBJ2-7 | NA | TRBV3-1 | many | TGTGCCAGCAGCCAAGGCGCAGTCTACGAGCAGTACTTC | CASSQGAVYEQYF
TRBJ2-3 | NA | TRBV5-1 | NA | TGCGCCAGCAGCTTGGTTATGAGCAGGAGCACAGATACGCAGTATTTT | CASSLVMSRSTDTQYF
TRBJ1-5 | NA | TRBV7-9 | many | TGTGCCAGCAGCCCCCAGCCCCAGGGCAATCAGCCCCAGCATTTT | CASSPQPQGNQPQHF
TRBJ2-7 | NA | TRBV6-1 | many | TGTGCCAGCAGTTTCAGACAGCTTATTGCGAGCGAGCAGTACTTC | CASSFRQLIASEQYF
TRBJ2-7 | NA | TRBV30 | NA | TGTGCCTGGAGTGCCTGGGACTCCGAGCAGTACTTC | CAWSAWDSEQYF
TRBJ2-3 | NA | TRBV11-2 | NA | TGTGCCAGCAGCTTAGTAATCAGGACTGCGGATACGCAGTATTTT | CASSLVIRTADTQYF
TRBJ1-1 | NA | TRBV6-2/TRBV6-3 | NA | TGTGCCAGCAGTTACTCGGCAGGAGACCAGAACACTGAAGCTTTCTTT | CASSYSAGDQNTEAFF
TRBJ1-1 | TRBD1 | TRBV4-1 | few | TGCGCCAGCAGCCAAGGTGGCAGGGGGCGAAGTGGGGCTGAAGCTTTCTTT | CASSQGGRGRSGAEAFF
TRBJ2-7 | NA | TRBV11-2 | NA | TGTGCCAGCAGCTCCGCCGTCAGGGCCTCCTACGAGCAGTACTTC | CASSSAVRASYEQYF
TRBJ2-3 | TRBD1 | TRBV20-1 | many | TGCAGTGGGAAGCAGGGGGTACTGGATACGCAGTATTTT | CSGKQGVLDTQYF
TRBJ2-1 | TRBD1 | TRBV10-3 | NA | TGTGCCATCAGTGAGCCGGGACAGGGGGCTAGGAATGAGCAGTTCTTC | CAISEPGQGARNEQFF
TRBJ2-5 | TRBD2 | TRBV9 | many | TGTGCCAGCAGCGTAAGGGGGGCTAGCGGGGGGTTGGAGACCCAGTACTTC | CASSVRGASGGLETQYF
TRBJ2-5 | NA | TRBV10-3 | NA | TGTGCCATCAGTGACATGGGTGAGACCCAGTACTTC | CAISDMGETQYF
TRBJ2-1 | TRBD1 | TRBV11-1 | NA | TGTGCCAGCAGCCGCTCAGGGGGCGATCCGGCCCTAAATGAGCAGTTCTTC | CASSRSGGDPALNEQFF
TRBJ2-2 | NA | TRBV5-1 | many | TGCGCCAGCAACGGGGGAAACACCGGGGAGCTGTTTTTT | CASNGGNTGELFF
TRBJ1-5 | NA | TRBV4-1 | few | TGCGCCAGCAGCCAAGAGGTAACAGCATATAGCAATCAGCCCCAGCATTTT | CASSQEVTAYSNQPQHF
TRBJ2-3 | NA | TRBV7-2 | NA | TGTGCCAGCAGCCCCCGCACAGATACGCAGTATTTT | CASSPRTDTQYF
TRBJ2-5 | TRBD2 | TRBV7-8 | NA | TGTGCCAGCAGCTTATGGGCTAGCGGGAGACAAGAGACCCAGTACTTC | CASSLWASGRQETQYF
TRBJ2-7 | TRBD1 | TRBV5-1 | NA | TGCGCCAGCAGCAGACGACAGGGAGAGAGCGAGCAGTACTTC | CASSRRQGESEQYF
TRBJ1-2 | NA | TRBV7-2 | NA | TGTGCCAGCAGTTTAAGGATTAGGGAGAGAGGCTACACCTTC | CASSLRIRERGYTF
TRBJ1-5 | NA | TRBV5-5 | NA | TGTGCCAGCAGCTTAAGCTCGGGCTCTAGCAATCAGCCCCAGCATTTT | CASSLSSGSSNQPQHF
TRBJ2-3 | TRBD1 | TRBV11-1 | NA | TGTGCCAGCAGCTTAGGCTTGAGGGACAGGGGTACAGATACGCAGTATTTT | CASSLGLRDRGTDTQYF
TRBJ2-7 | TRBD1 | TRBV2 | NA | TGTGCCAGCAGGGACAGGGGTCACGAGCAGTACTTC | CASRDRGHEQYF
TRBJ1-1 | NA | TRBV19 | many | TGTGCCAGTAGTATTGGGGGGAGGTGGACTGAAGCTTTCTTT | CASSIGGRWTEAFF
TRBJ2-7 | NA | TRBV9 | once | TGTGCCAGCAGCTCGGGGGAGGAGTACGAGCAGTACTTC | CASSSGEEYEQYF
TRBJ2-7 | NA | TRBV15 | few | TGTGCCACCAGCAGAGATACAGTTACCTACGAGCAGTACTTC | CATSRDTVTYEQYF
TRBJ2-5 | NA | TRBV29-1 | NA | TGCAGCGTCCACCCAAGGGTTTCGGGGACCCAGTACTTC | CSVHPRVSGTQYF
TRBJ2-3 | TRBD1 | TRBV10-2 | few | TGCGCCGTTCCCGGGACAGGGACAGATACGCAGTATTTT | CAVPGTGTDTQYF
TRBJ2-1 | NA | TRBV2 | NA | TGTGCCAGCAGCCTGCAGGGACATGAGCAGTTCTTC | CASSLQGHEQFF
TRBJ1-5 | TRBD1 | TRBV12-5 | NA | TGTGCTAGTGGTTTGGGCACAGGGGGGGTGAATCAGCCCCAGCATTTT | CASGLGTGGVNQPQHF